This T cell receptor beta chain was recorded in a study of blood T cell repertoires in COVID-19. Turning to the study itself: Donors in the United States, Italy and Spain gave samples during acute or convalescent COVID-19.

The CDR3 has 12 residues. Trimming left V 5 bases short and J 7 bases short, with 11 bases between. Germline V gene data show CDR1 as MNHEY and CDR2 as SVGEGT. The repertoire was sequenced with immunoSEQ multiplex PCR; TCRdb's copy has only in-frame clones and lacks some. The repertoire includes approximately 67,000 clones, over 70% of them detected once, and 5.2% sits in the top ten. The sequencing sample was made of peripheral blood. This sequence was found in a man in his fifties or sixties with active COVID-19. The chain links TRBV6-2 or TRBV6-3 to TRBJ1-2; D is ambiguous. CDR3 DNA: TGTGCCAGCAGTCAAGGACGGGGTGGCTACACCTTC. Encoded protein: CASSQGRGGYTF.